This T cell receptor beta chain was documented in a study of CD8 T cells in Susac syndrome. General study findings and limits: As the study acknowledged, the number of individuals who were part of its TCR sequencing and HLA analysis was relatively small.

Negative isolation was applied to CD8+ and CD4+ T cells, and FACS enrichment was applied to TEMRA cells. RNA, at roughly 0.5 to 1 ug, was reverse transcribed with random hexamers. Coverage of TCR beta CDR3 amplification by immunoSEQ multiplex PCR extended to 54 Vbeta and 13 Jbeta. MiXCR, applied by TCRdb to the immunoSEQ multiplex PCR reads, yields one record per CDR3 protein. The sample includes approximately 150,000 distinct CDR3 sequences, about 90% of them seen just once. Deletions cut 2 bases from V and 4 bases from J, with 13 bases between. The CDR3 is 14 amino acids. In germline, CDR1 is SGHRS, CDR2 YFSETQ. Turning to this clonotype: Its antigen is still unknown.

The sequence derives from a human donor in good health. The chain joins TRBV5-1 to TRBJ2-7; D not certain. Sequences were obtained from CD4+ T cells from PBMCs. CDR3 bases: TGCGCCAGCAGCTTATTGGTTGGCAGTTACGAGCAGTACTTC. Protein: CASSLLVGSYEQYF.